The 29 T cell receptor beta chains below all came from one sample that was sequenced in a study of radiation and T cells in renal cell carcinoma. Clones were read by immunoSEQ multiplex PCR, and TCRdb kept only the in-frame ones, dropping some. The data contain approximately 70,000 clones, roughly 80% of them seen just once; the ten biggest clones take up less than 8%. Time point of the sample: blood 4 weeks post-SBRT, at nephrectomy. Described treatment: 15 Gy SBRT to primary tumor, nephrectomy 4 weeks later. The input for sequencing was blood, taken from a patient whose treatment included radiotherapy and nephrectomy. The receptors stem from a man between 60 and 70 years old with renal cell carcinoma.

This clone is judged medium-sized (0.01 to 0.1%). The chain employs TRBV28 and TRBJ2-7; TRBD1 matches 7 bases. This CDR3 contains 17 residues. CDR1 MDHEN and CDR2 SYDVKM come from the germline V gene. The V segment lost 8 bases and the J segment 1 base; nucleotides outside the gene matches: 17. CDR3 DNA sequence: TGTGCCAGCGGAAAAGGGACAGCCTCTTTACTTTCCTACGAGCAGTACGTC. Protein sequence: CASGKGTASLLSYEQYV.

The V gene is TRBV15, the J gene TRBJ2-5, with D possibly TRBD2 on 6 matching bases. The V and J ends lost 6 bases and 2 bases respectively, with 13 bases between them. The CDR3 extends over 14 amino acids. Germline V gene data show CDR1 as LNHNV and CDR2 as YYDKDF (reference sequence). The CDR3 sequence: CATSRAGLQETQYF. The CDR3 nucleotides read TGTGCCACCAGTCGGGCGGGGTTACAAGAGACCCAGTACTTC.

The chain recombines TRBV30 with TRBJ2-7, with 9 bases lining up with TRBD1. Trimming removed 3 bases from V and 7 bases from J; junction bases left unmatched: 4. The germline CDR1 and CDR2 sequences are GTSNPN and SVGIG (reference sequence). The CDR3 sequence is 12 residues long. The chain's CDR3 is CAWRTGGAEQYF. The CDR3 region has the DNA TGTGCCTGGAGGACAGGGGGGGCGGAGCAGTACTTC.

This chain links TRBV4-2 with TRBJ2-7; perhaps TRBD1 as D (5 bases). V shed 0 bases and J shed 6 bases, with 9 bases lying between them. The CDR3 is 13 residues long. Looked up from germline, CDR1 is LGHNA and CDR2 is YNFKEQ. The CDR3 nucleotides are TGTGCCAGCAGCCAAGATCTCCAGGGCGAGCAGTACGTC. Protein: CASSQDLQGEQYV.

This chain links TRBV7-9 with TRBJ2-2; 9 bases agree with TRBD2. J was trimmed by 13 bases and V by 5 bases; bases with no gene match: 8. Germline lookup yields CDR1 SEHNR and CDR2 FQNEAQ (reference sequence). The CDR3 length is 13 residues. The CDR3 DNA reads as TGTGCCAGCAGCCCGGGACTAGCTCTACCGCTGTTTTTT. Its translation: CASSPGLALPLFF.

The chain uses TRBV13 and TRBJ2-1; D is perhaps TRBD2 (5 bases). This CDR3 has 14 amino acids. The V end was cut by 8 bases, the J end by 0 bases, with 11 bases between. Germline V gene data show CDR1 as PRHDT and CDR2 as FYEKMQ (reference sequence). The CDR3 sequence is CASFARGSYNEQFF. For the CDR3, the DNA is TGTGCCAGCTTTGCTCGGGGCTCCTACAATGAGCAGTTCTTC.

The chain carries TRBV10-1 and TRBJ2-3, with D possibly being TRBD1 (5 bases). CDR1 is WNHNN and CDR2 is SYGVQD in the germline V gene (reference sequence). The V end was cut by 2 bases, the J end by 4 bases, with 7 bases between. This CDR3 region has 13 residues. The CDR3 DNA reads TGCGCCAGCAGTGAGCTGGGGCCAGATACGCAGTATTTT. It codes for CASSELGPDTQYF.

V and J are TRBV5-1 and TRBJ2-3; no reliable D call. The CDR3 is made up of 18 amino acids. Trimming shortened V by 4 bases and J by 2 bases, and 23 bases separated the two germline ends. The germline V gene has CDR1 SGHRS and CDR2 YFSETQ. The CDR3 bases are TGCGCCAGCAGCGTACCCTCCCGGAGTTCAACTCTCACAGATACGCAGTATTTT. This codes for CASSVPSRSSTLTDTQYF.

This clone was seen a handful of times. V and J are TRBV5-1 and TRBJ1-1, with D uncertain. Trimming removed 0 bases from V and 6 bases from J, with 9 bases in between. The V gene's germline CDR1 is SGHRS and CDR2 YFSETQ. There are 13 residues in the CDR3. CDR3 DNA sequence: TGCGCCAGCAGCTTGGCACTCGCCGCTGAAGCTTTCTTT. This gives the protein CASSLALAAEAFF.

The chain employs TRBV6-1 and TRBJ2-7; D not certain. Trimming removed 4 bases from V and 3 bases from J, with 10 bases in between. This CDR3 comprises 13 residues. The germline V gene encodes CDR1 MNHNS and CDR2 SASEGT. The CDR3 region is CASSGSAGYEQYF. Written as DNA, the CDR3 is TGTGCCAGCAGTGGCTCGGCAGGCTACGAGCAGTACTTC.

The chain couples TRBV7-9 to TRBJ2-5; 7 bases map to TRBD2. Germline CDR1 reads SEHNR; CDR2 reads FQNEAQ (reference sequence). The CDR3 runs to 14 residues. Trimming took 1 base from V and 4 from J; bases not matched to a gene: 3. The CDR3, as DNA: TGTGCCAGCAGCTTAGGGCTAGCGGCAGAGACCCAGTACTTC. Translating it yields CASSLGLAAETQYF.

The chain joins TRBV7-6 to TRBJ1-5, with D unresolved. In germline, CDR1 is SGHVS, CDR2 FNYEAQ. CDR3 size: 13 residues. V was clipped by 1 base and J by 2 bases, with 3 bases between them. The CDR3 nucleotides are TGTGCCAGCAGCTTAGACGGCAATCAGCCCCAGCATTTT. This codes for CASSLDGNQPQHF.

This clone has a single count. The rearrangement links TRBV30 to TRBJ2-5; D gene uncertain. V shed 3 bases and J shed 4 bases, with 12 bases lying between them. Germline V gives CDR1 GTSNPN, CDR2 SVGIG (reference sequence). The CDR3 extends over 13 amino acids. The chain's CDR3 is CAWRPRGGETQYF. The CDR3 DNA is TGTGCCTGGAGGCCCCGAGGCGGAGAGACCCAGTACTTC.

The table lists this clone with a count of one. The rearrangement uses TRBV2 and TRBJ2-7, with 13 bases lining up with TRBD2. CDR1 and CDR2 from the germline V gene are SNHLY and FYNNEI. The CDR3 extends over 15 amino acids. Trimming at V came to 6 bases and at J to 6 bases, leaving 8 bases not matched to a gene. This CDR3 is CASRTTSGGGTEQYF. The CDR3 bases are TGTGCCAGCAGAACCACTAGCGGGGGGGGAACCGAGCAGTACTTC.

The chain recombines TRBV5-1 with TRBJ2-3, with 8 positions matching TRBD1. From germline, CDR1 is SGHRS and CDR2 YFSETQ. The CDR3 consists of 15 residues. Trimming took 4 bases from V and 2 from J; bases not matched to a gene: 6. CDR3 amino acids: CASSLWGQVTDTQYF. CDR3 DNA: TGCGCCAGCAGCCTCTGGGGACAGGTCACAGATACGCAGTATTTT.

This chain joins TRBV6-1 and TRBJ1-1; D is uncertain. The CDR3 totals 11 residues. CDR1 is MNHNS and CDR2 is SASEGT in the germline V gene. The V end lost 6 bases, the J end lost 4 bases, and 6 bases lay between the germline ends. The CDR3, as DNA: TGTGCCAGCAGATCTTTCACTGAAGCTTTCTTT. Translating gives CASRSFTEAFF.

Note on this clone: This sample includes further DNA sequences coding for the same CDR3. The chain is built from TRBV6-1 and TRBJ2-2, with 8 bases lining up with TRBD1. Trimming removed 4 bases from V and 2 bases from J; junction bases left unmatched: 3. The germline CDR1 and CDR2 sequences are MNHNS and SASEGT. This CDR3 spans 15 amino acids. The CDR3 DNA reads TGTGCCAGCAGTGCGGCAGGGGGCAACACCGGGGAGCTGTTTTTT. Encoded protein: CASSAAGGNTGELFF.

This clone was found a few times. The chain links TRBV7-2 to TRBJ2-3, with D unclear. Germline assignment: CDR1 SGHTA and CDR2 FQGNSA. V was cut by 5 bases and J by 6 bases, with 12 bases left in between. CDR3 length equals 13 residues. CDR3 nucleotide sequence: TGTGCCAGCAGCCCGGTCTTCGGGGATACGCAGTATTTT. It yields the protein CASSPVFGDTQYF.

CDR3 bases: TGTGCCAGCAGTATAGCGGGGGGCGCCTACAATGAGCAGTTCTTC. Translating gives CASSIAGGAYNEQFF. The chain joins TRBV25-1 to TRBJ2-1; 10 nucleotides line up with TRBD2. There are 15 residues in the CDR3. Germline CDR1 and CDR2: MGHDK and SYGVNS. The V gene end was trimmed by 5 bases and the J gene end by 2 bases; junction bases not matched to a gene: 3.

V usage is TRBV7-8 and J usage is TRBJ2-1; possibly TRBD1 for D (5 bases). V lost 1 base to trimming and J lost 0 bases, with 7 bases between them. The germline CDR1 and CDR2 sequences are SGHVS and FQNEAQ. The CDR3 has 15 residues. Here the CDR3 reads CASSLGQGSYNEQFF. DNA of the CDR3: TGTGCCAGCAGCTTAGGGCAGGGCTCCTACAATGAGCAGTTCTTC.

This sequence joins TRBV5-6 and TRBJ1-4, with no clear D. Germline values: CDR1 SGHDT, CDR2 YYEEEE. V was trimmed by 4 bases and J by 6 bases, leaving 10 bases between them. CDR3 length equals 13 residues. CDR3 bases: TGTGCCAGCAGCGTGGGTGAGGATGAAAAACTGTTTTTT. It yields the protein CASSVGEDEKLFF.

The rearrangement joins TRBV19 to TRBJ1-1; the D is unclear. CDR3 size: 13 residues. The germline CDR1 and CDR2 sequences are LNHDA and SQIVND (reference sequence). Trimming removed 8 bases at V and 3 bases at J, with 13 bases between. CDR3 coding DNA: TGTGCCAGTCGGGATGGGAGGCACACTGAAGCTTTCTTT. Translated: CASRDGRHTEAFF.

The chain carries TRBV6-5 and TRBJ1-1, with a weak D call TRBD1 (5 bases). CDR1 is MNHEY and CDR2 is SVGAGI in the germline V gene. Deletions cut 5 bases from V and 5 bases from J, with 6 bases between. There are 11 residues in the CDR3. CDR3 in DNA: TGTGCCAGCAGTGCAGGGACTGAAGCTTTCTTT. It is translated as CASSAGTEAFF.

This chain uses TRBV12-5 with TRBJ2-3, with D perhaps matching TRBD1 (6 bases). The germline V gene encodes CDR1 LGHNT and CDR2 FRNRAP. Between the trimmed V and J ends, which lost 6 bases and 2 bases, there was a span of 15 bases. The CDR3 is 15 amino acids. Written as DNA, the CDR3 is TGTGCTAGTGGCCTCATACAGGGTTCCACAGATACGCAGTATTTT. Translation gives CASGLIQGSTDTQYF. The full variable domain, completed using reference TRBV12-5 and TRBJ2-3, is DARVTQTPRHKVTEMGQEVTMRCQPILGHNTVFWYRQTMMQGLELLAYFRNRAPLDDSGMPKDRFSAEMPDATLATLKIQPSEPRDSAVYFCASGLIQGSTDTQYFGPGTRLTVL.

The rearrangement uses TRBV5-5 and TRBJ2-2; D ambiguous. The germline V and J ends were trimmed by 4 bases and 6 bases, with 19 bases remaining between them. This CDR3 comprises 16 residues. The V gene's germline CDR1 is SGHKS and CDR2 YYEKEE (reference sequence). The CDR3: CASSDGPEVIAGELFF. The CDR3, as DNA: TGTGCCAGCAGCGACGGTCCCGAGGTTATCGCCGGGGAGCTGTTTTTT.

This clone was seen more than once but under ten times. The chain is built from TRBV13 and TRBJ2-3; 8 nucleotides agree with TRBD2. Germline CDR1 reads PRHDT; CDR2 reads FYEKMQ (reference sequence). The length of the CDR3 is 16 residues. V was clipped by 1 base and J by 2 bases; unmatched bases: 5. Here the CDR3 reads CASSLEASGPTDTQYF. The CDR3 DNA sequence: TGTGCCAGCAGCTTAGAGGCTAGCGGGCCCACAGATACGCAGTATTTT.

This clone showed up many times. The V and J genes are TRBV27 and TRBJ2-1; D is unclear. The CDR3 contains 13 residues. V lost 3 bases and J lost 5, with 8 bases in between. Germline values: CDR1 MNHEY, CDR2 SMNVEV (reference sequence). The CDR3 loop reads CASSFSSDNEQFF. The DNA of the CDR3 is TGTGCCAGCAGTTTTTCATCCGACAATGAGCAGTTCTTC.

The chain links TRBV10-2 to TRBJ1-5, with unresolved D. Germline CDR1 reads WSHSY; CDR2 reads SAAADI. The CDR3 length is 15 residues. Between the trimmed V and J ends, which lost 4 bases and 1 base, there was a span of 11 bases. The CDR3 nucleotides read TGCGCCAGCAGTGGAAACACAGAAAGCAATCAGCCCCAGCATTTT. Protein: CASSGNTESNQPQHF.

This clone came up a few times. The chain links TRBV7-8 to TRBJ1-4; the D gene is possibly TRBD1 (6 bases). V was trimmed by 1 base and J by 5 bases, leaving 20 bases between them. The germline CDR1 and CDR2 sequences are SGHVS and FQNEAQ. The length of the CDR3 is 18 residues. The CDR3, as DNA: TGTGCCAGCAGCTTAGAAGTGAGGGACGACAGGCGAAATGAAAAACTGTTTTTT. It codes for CASSLEVRDDRRNEKLFF.